This is a list of T cell receptor beta chains from one sample in a study of blood T cell repertoires in COVID-19. Profiling relied on immunoSEQ multiplex PCR, and the TCRdb table lists in-frame clones only, not all of them. The sample has 54,000 or so clones, roughly four fifths seen once; the top ten hold under 2%. Sequenced material: peripheral blood. These receptors were taken from a woman in her sixties with acute or convalescent COVID-19. Both conserved end residues are part of each CDR3. The D gene is left open where the match is weak. The size entry is marked missing in some rows and otherwise reads once, few, many or a size class.

clone_size | j_call | v_call | d_call | cdr3_nt | cdr3_aa
- | TRBJ1-5 | TRBV6-5 | - | TGTGCCAGCAGCCTATATCGGGGGAGTCAGCCCCAGCATTTT | CASSLYRGSQPQHF
- | TRBJ1-1 | TRBV30 | - | TGTGCCTGGAGTGTACGAGTCAGGGGAACTGAAGCTTTCTTT | CAWSVRVRGTEAFF
once | TRBJ2-1 | TRBV3-1/TRBV3-2 | TRBD2 | TGTGCCAGCAGCCGGACTAGCGGGGGGGGATACAATGAGCAGTTCTTC | CASSRTSGGGYNEQFF
- | TRBJ1-1 | TRBV5-4 | - | TGTGCCAGCGCCGGGGGGCAGGGGTCGAACACTGAAGCTTTCTTT | CASAGGQGSNTEAFF
few | TRBJ1-5 | TRBV6-5 | - | TGTGCCAGCAGTTACTCAGGGGTTAGCAATCAGCCCCAGCATTTT | CASSYSGVSNQPQHF
- | TRBJ2-5 | TRBV9 | TRBD2 | TGTGCCAGCAGCGGAGCGGGGGGGCCTGAAGAGACCCAGTACTTC | CASSGAGGPEETQYF
few | TRBJ2-7 | TRBV9 | - | TGTGCCAGCAGCGCGCGACCGGGACTTCCCTACGAGCAGTACTTC | CASSARPGLPYEQYF
- | TRBJ1-2 | TRBV5-6 | TRBD1 | TGTGCCAGCAGTTACAGGGGGTTCTATGGCTACACCTTC | CASSYRGFYGYTF
- | TRBJ2-4 | TRBV21-1 | - | TGTGCCAGCAGCAAAGGGCTAAAGAGGATTCTGTGGGAGGGCCAAAACATTCAGTACTTC | CASSKGLKRILWEGQNIQYF
few | TRBJ2-7 | TRBV3-1/TRBV3-2 | TRBD2 | TGTGCCAGCAGCCACGGACTAGCGGGGGGGACCTACGAGCAGTACTTC | CASSHGLAGGTYEQYF
- | TRBJ1-5 | TRBV27 | TRBD1 | TGTGCCAGCGCCCCCGACAGGGTCGGGGTTCAGCCCCAGCATTTT | CASAPDRVGVQPQHF
- | TRBJ1-2 | TRBV29-1 | TRBD1 | TGCAGCGTTGAAGACTTCCAGGGGGCAGGGTATGGCTACACCTTC | CSVEDFQGAGYGYTF
- | TRBJ1-2 | TRBV19 | TRBD1 | TGTGCCAGTAGTGTACGCAGGGGGAGTGATGGCTACACCTTC | CASSVRRGSDGYTF
- | TRBJ1-6 | TRBV7-9 | TRBD1 | TGTGCCAGCAGCCGGACCGACAGGGGAGGAAATTCACCCCTCCACTTT | CASSRTDRGGNSPLHF
once | TRBJ2-2 | TRBV5-1 | TRBD2 | TGCGCCAGCAGCTCGGGGCTAGCGGGAAACCTCGGAACCGGGGAGCTGTTTTTT | CASSSGLAGNLGTGELFF
- | TRBJ1-2 | TRBV6-5 | - | TGTGCCAGCAGTTATGGCGGGGCTAACTATGGCTACACCTTC | CASSYGGANYGYTF
- | TRBJ2-1 | TRBV2 | - | TGTGCCAGCAAAGCGGACTACAATGAGCAGTTCTTC | CASKADYNEQFF
- | TRBJ1-1 | TRBV3-1/TRBV3-2 | TRBD1 | TGTGCCAGCAGCCAAAGATACAGGGGGACTGAAGCTTTCTTT | CASSQRYRGTEAFF
- | TRBJ2-1 | TRBV3-1/TRBV3-2 | TRBD2 | TGTGCCAGCAGCCAGCTAGCGGGGGAGCAGTTCTTC | CASSQLAGEQFF
- | TRBJ1-3 | TRBV27 | - | TGTGCCAGCAGTTTAGGCAGGGGTAACACCATATATTTT | CASSLGRGNTIYF
once | TRBJ1-4 | TRBV28 | TRBD1 | TGTGCCAGCAGGCGGACAGGCTTGGAAAAACTGTTTTTT | CASRRTGLEKLFF
- | TRBJ2-5 | TRBV19 | - | TGTGCCAGTAGTATTCACGAAGGGGCAGAGACCCAGTACTTC | CASSIHEGAETQYF
- | TRBJ1-1 | TRBV12-5 | - | TGTGCTAGTGGTTTGGGGAGAGAAGCTTTCTTT | CASGLGREAFF
- | TRBJ2-7 | TRBV6-6 | TRBD2 | TGTGCCAGCAGTCCCACAAAGAGGAGCGGGAGTATCTTGTATGAGCAGTACTTC | CASSPTKRSGSILYEQYF
- | TRBJ1-2 | TRBV10-3 | - | TGTGCCATCAGTACCCGACAGGACTATGGCTACACCTTC | CAISTRQDYGYTF
- | TRBJ1-6 | TRBV27 | - | TGTGCCAGCAGTTTATCCCGGGGAATCCTATCGCGGAAGGATAATTCACCCCTCCACTTT | CASSLSRGILSRKDNSPLHF
- | TRBJ1-1 | TRBV7-9 | - | TGTGCCAGCAGCTTAGAAGGAGGAACTGAAGCTTTCTTT | CASSLEGGTEAFF
- | TRBJ1-2 | TRBV23-1 | TRBD1 | TGCGCCAGCAGTCACCCGATACCCCGGGACAGGGTGCACTATGGCTACACCTTC | CASSHPIPRDRVHYGYTF
- | TRBJ1-5 | TRBV7-2 | TRBD1 | TGTGCCAGCAGCTTAGGGGGACAGGAGAGAATGCCCCAGCATTTT | CASSLGGQERMPQHF
- | TRBJ1-5 | TRBV3-1/TRBV3-2 | - | TGTGCCAGCAGCCATTCTTTGGGGGCCGGGGTTGGCAATCAGCCCCAGCATTTT | CASSHSLGAGVGNQPQHF
- | TRBJ2-7 | TRBV14 | TRBD2 | TGTGCCAGCAGCCAAGATTCGCTAGCGGGTTTTGTCGAGCAGTACTTC | CASSQDSLAGFVEQYF
- | TRBJ1-3 | TRBV7-9 | TRBD1 | TGTGCCAGCAGCCCCGAACCAGGGGGCTCTGGAAACACCATATATTTT | CASSPEPGGSGNTIYF
- | TRBJ1-1 | TRBV7-8 | - | TGTGCCAGCACCAAGACAGGGAACACTGAAGCTTTCTTT | CASTKTGNTEAFF
- | TRBJ2-7 | TRBV28 | TRBD1 | TGTGCCAGCAGTTTCATGGACAGGGCCTACGAGCAGTACTTC | CASSFMDRAYEQYF
- | TRBJ2-7 | TRBV6-5 | - | TGTGCCAGCAGCCACGGACTTGTTGAGCAGTACTTC | CASSHGLVEQYF